This TCR beta chain was obtained from a study of T cell responses to AZD1222 COVID-19 vaccine. Study-wide findings and caveats: Donors were largely white British and mainly female; clonal diversity was possibly underestimated. Spike-spanning, vaccine-associated CD4 TCRs were dominant at 160-218 and 743-854.

Analysis merged second doses at about 4 or about 12 weeks. Here immunoSEQ multiplex PCR was the method, and the copy in TCRdb shows in-frame clones only, minus some. The data hold over 95,000 clones, with approximately 84% observed a single time. As to this clone: The antigen is undetermined.

The clonotype comes from an adult who received the AZD1222 COVID-19 vaccine. Sequences were derived from peripheral blood, sampled 28 days after the second AZD1222 dose.

Here the CDR3 DNA reads TGCGCCAGCAGCCAGGCACTCCGCTACGAGCAGTACTTC. Protein: CASSQALRYEQYF. The rearrangement joins TRBV4-1 to TRBJ2-7; D is ambiguous. The CDR3 consists of 13 residues. The V gene's germline CDR1 is MGHRA and CDR2 YSYEKL. The V gene lost 3 bases and the J gene lost 3 bases, with 9 bases spanning the gap.